This record looks at one T cell receptor (beta chain) sequence and its context. Coverage ceases 3 residues before the CDR3 finishes, and the germline J gene fills in the end. This specimen belongs to a study of Tregs in tolerant kidney transplant recipients. Produced via immunoSEQ multiplex PCR; TCRdb's table is partial and in-frame only. The table counts 50,000 or so clones; 0.8% to 1% lies in the top ten. Per germline, CDR1 KGHSH and CDR2 LQKENI. The CDR3 is 13 amino acids. V lost 4 bases and J lost 5, with 9 bases in between. The sequenced sample was CD4+ T cells from blood, obtained before the transplant. The chain is built from TRBV18 and TRBJ2-1, with D maybe TRBD1 (6 bases). The TCR was taken from a human donor who received a combined kidney and bone marrow transplant. The sequenced part of the CDR3 DNA is TGTGCCAGCTCACGGGACACCCACAATGAG. Its protein product is CASSRDTHNE. The whole CDR3 region reads CASSRDTHNEQFF.